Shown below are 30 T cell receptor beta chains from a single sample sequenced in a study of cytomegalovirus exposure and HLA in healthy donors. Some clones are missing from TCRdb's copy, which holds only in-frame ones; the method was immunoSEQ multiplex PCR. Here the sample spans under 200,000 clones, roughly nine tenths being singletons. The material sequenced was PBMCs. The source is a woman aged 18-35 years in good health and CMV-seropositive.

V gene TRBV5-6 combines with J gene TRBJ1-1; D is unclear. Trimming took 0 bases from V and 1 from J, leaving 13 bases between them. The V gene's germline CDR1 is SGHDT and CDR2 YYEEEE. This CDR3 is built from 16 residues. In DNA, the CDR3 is TGTGCCAGCAGCTTGGTTTCCCAGGATCCGAACACTGAAGCTTTCTTT. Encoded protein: CASSLVSQDPNTEAFF.

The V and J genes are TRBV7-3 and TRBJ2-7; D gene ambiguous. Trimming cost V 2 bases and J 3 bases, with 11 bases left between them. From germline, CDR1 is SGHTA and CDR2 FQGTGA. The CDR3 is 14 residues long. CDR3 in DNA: TGTGCCAGCAGCTTATCAGGCTTGGGCTACGAGCAGTACTTC. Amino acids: CASSLSGLGYEQYF. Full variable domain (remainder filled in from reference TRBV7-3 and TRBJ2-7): GAGVSQTPSNKVTEKGKYVELRCDPISGHTALYWYRQSLGQGPEFLIYFQGTGAADDSGLPNDRFFAVRPEGSVSTLKIQRTERGDSAVYLCASSLSGLGYEQYFGPGTRLTVT.

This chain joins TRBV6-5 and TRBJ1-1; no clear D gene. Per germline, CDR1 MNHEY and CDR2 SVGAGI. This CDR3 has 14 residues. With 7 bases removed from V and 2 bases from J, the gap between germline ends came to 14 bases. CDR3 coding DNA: TGTGCCAGCACAGACCACGGGGTAAACACTGAAGCTTTCTTT. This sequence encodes CASTDHGVNTEAFF.

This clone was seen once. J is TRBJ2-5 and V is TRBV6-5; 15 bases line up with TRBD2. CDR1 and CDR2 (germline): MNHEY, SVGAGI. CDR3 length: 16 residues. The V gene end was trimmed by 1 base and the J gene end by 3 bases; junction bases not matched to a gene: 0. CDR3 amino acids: CASSYWTSGGEETQYF. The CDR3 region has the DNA TGTGCCAGCAGTTACTGGACTAGCGGGGGGGAAGAGACCCAGTACTTC.

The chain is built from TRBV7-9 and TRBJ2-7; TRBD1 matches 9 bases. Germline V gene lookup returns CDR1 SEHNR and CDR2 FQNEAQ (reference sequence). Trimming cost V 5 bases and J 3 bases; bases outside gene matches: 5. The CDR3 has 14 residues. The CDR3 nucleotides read TGTGCCAGCAGCGATCCGGGACAGGGCTACGAGCAGTACTTC. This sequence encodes CASSDPGQGYEQYF. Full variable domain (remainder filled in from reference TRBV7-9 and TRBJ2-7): DTGVSQNPRHKITKRGQNVTFRCDPISEHNRLYWYRQTLGQGPEFLTYFQNEAQLEKSRLLSDRFSAERPKGSFSTLEIQRTEQGDSAMYLCASSDPGQGYEQYFGPGTRLTVT.

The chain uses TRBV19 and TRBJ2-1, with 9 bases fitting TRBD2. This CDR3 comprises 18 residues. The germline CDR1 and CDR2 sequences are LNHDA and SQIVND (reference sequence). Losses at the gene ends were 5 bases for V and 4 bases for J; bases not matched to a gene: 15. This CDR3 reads CASSPPPIAGEYYNEQFF. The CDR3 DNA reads TGTGCCAGTAGTCCTCCACCCATAGCGGGAGAATATTACAATGAGCAGTTCTTC.

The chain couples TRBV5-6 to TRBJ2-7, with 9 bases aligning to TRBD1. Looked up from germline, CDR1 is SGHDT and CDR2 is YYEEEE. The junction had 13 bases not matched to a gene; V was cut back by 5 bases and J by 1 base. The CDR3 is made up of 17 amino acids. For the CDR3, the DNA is TGTGCCAGCAGTTCCGACCTACAGGGGGCCAGATCCTACGAGCAGTACTTC. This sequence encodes CASSSDLQGARSYEQYF.

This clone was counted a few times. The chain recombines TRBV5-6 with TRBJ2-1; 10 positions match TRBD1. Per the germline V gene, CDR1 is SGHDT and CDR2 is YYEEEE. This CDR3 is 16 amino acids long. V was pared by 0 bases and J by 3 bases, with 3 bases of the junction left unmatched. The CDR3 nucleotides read TGTGCCAGCAGCTTGGGGAGGACAGGGGGCTACAATGAGCAGTTCTTC. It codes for CASSLGRTGGYNEQFF.

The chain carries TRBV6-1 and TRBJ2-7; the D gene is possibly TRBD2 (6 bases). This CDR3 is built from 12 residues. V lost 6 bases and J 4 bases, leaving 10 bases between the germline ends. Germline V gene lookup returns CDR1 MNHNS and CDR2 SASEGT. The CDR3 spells CASRGGKYEQYF. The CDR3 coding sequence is TGTGCCAGCAGGGGGGGTAAATACGAGCAGTACTTC.

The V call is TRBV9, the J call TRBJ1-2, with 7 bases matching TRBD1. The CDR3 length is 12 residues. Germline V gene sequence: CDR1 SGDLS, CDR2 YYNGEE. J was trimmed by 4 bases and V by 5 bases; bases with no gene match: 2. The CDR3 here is CASRGTVYGYTF. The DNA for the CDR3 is TGTGCCAGCAGGGGGACAGTCTATGGCTACACCTTC.

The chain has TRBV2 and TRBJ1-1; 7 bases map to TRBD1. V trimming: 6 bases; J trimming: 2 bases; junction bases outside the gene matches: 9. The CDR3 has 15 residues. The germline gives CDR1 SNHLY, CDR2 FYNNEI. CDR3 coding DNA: TGTGCCAGCAGACCCCGGGACAGCCAAAACACTGAAGCTTTCTTT. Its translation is CASRPRDSQNTEAFF.

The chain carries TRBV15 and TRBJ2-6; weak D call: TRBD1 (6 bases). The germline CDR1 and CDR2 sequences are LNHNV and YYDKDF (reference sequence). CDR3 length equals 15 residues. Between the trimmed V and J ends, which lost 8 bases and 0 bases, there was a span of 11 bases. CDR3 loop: CATSGQFSGANVLTF. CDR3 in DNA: TGTGCCACCTCCGGACAGTTCTCTGGGGCCAACGTCCTGACTTTC.

The CDR3 protein is CASSLSSLRLAGGRPASYNEQFF. The CDR3, as DNA: TGCGCCAGCAGCTTGTCGTCGCTACGACTAGCGGGGGGGCGGCCCGCCTCCTACAATGAGCAGTTCTTC. The chain couples TRBV5-1 to TRBJ2-1; 14 bases align to TRBD2. V trimming: 1 base; J trimming: 0 bases; junction bases outside the gene matches: 18. The CDR3 is made up of 23 amino acids. Germline V lookup: CDR1 SGHRS, CDR2 YFSETQ.

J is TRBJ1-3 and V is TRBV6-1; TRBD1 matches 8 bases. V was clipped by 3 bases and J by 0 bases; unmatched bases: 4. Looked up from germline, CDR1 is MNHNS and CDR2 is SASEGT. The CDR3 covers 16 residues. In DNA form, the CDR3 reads TGTGCCAGCAGTGATGGACAGGGTCACTCTGGAAACACCATATATTTT. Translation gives CASSDGQGHSGNTIYF.

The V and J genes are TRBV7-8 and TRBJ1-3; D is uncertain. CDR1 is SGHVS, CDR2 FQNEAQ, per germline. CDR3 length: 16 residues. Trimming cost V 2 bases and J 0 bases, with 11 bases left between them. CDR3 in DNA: TGTGCCAGCAGCTTACTACATGGCGGCTCTGGAAACACCATATATTTT. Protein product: CASSLLHGGSGNTIYF. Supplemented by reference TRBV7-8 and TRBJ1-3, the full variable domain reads GAGVSQSPRYKVAKRGQDVALRCDPISGHVSLFWYQQALGQGPEFLTYFQNEAQLDKSGLPSDRFFAERPEGSVSTLKIQRTQQEDSAVYLCASSLLHGGSGNTIYFGEGSWLTVV.

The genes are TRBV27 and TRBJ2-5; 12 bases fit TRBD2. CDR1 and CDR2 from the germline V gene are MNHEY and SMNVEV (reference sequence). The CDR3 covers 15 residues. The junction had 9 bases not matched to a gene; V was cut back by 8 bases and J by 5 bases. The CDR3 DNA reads TGTGCCAGCGGGGCTAGCGGGGGGGGATTGGAGACCCAGTACTTC. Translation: CASGASGGGLETQYF.

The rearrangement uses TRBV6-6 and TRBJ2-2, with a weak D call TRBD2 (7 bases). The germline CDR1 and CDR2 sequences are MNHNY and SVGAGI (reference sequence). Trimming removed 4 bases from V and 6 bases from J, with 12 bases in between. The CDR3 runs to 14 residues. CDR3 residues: CASSFGGGSGELFF. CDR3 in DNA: TGTGCCAGCAGTTTCGGCGGGGGCTCCGGGGAGCTGTTTTTT.

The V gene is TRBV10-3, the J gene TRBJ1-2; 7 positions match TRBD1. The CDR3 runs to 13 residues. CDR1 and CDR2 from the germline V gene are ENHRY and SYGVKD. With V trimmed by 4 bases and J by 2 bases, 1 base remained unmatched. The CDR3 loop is CAISGDSNYGYTF. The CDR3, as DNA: TGTGCCATCAGTGGGGACAGCAACTATGGCTACACCTTC.

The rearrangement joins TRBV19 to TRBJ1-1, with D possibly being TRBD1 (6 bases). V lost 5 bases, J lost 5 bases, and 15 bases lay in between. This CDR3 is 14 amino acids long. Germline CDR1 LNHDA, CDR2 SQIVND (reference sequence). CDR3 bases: TGTGCCAGTAGTCTCCACAGGGTTGGGACTGAAGCTTTCTTT. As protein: CASSLHRVGTEAFF.

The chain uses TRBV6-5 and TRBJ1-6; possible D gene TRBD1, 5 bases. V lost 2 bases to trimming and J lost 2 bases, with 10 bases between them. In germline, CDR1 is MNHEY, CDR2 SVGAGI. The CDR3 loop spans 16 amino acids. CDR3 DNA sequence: TGTGCCAGCAGTTACGATTGGGGCGCCTATAATTCACCCCTCCACTTT. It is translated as CASSYDWGAYNSPLHF.

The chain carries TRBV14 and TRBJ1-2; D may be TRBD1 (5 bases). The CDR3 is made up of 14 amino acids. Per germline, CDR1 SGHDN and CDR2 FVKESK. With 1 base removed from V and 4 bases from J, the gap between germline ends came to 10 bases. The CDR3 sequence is CASSQGDFSYGYTF. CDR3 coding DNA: TGTGCCAGCAGCCAAGGGGACTTTTCCTATGGCTACACCTTC. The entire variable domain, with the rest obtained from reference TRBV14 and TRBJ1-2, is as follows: EAGVTQFPSHSVIEKGQTVTLRCDPISGHDNLYWYRRVMGKEIKFLLHFVKESKQDESGMPNNRFLAERTGGTYSTLKVQPAELEDSGVYFCASSQGDFSYGYTFGSGTRLTVV.

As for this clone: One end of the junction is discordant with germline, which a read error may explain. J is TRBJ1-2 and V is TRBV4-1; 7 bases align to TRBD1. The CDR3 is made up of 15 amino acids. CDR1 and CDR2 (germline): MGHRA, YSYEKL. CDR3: CASSSGHLTGSGSTF. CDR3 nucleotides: TGCGCCAGCAGCTCCGGCCACTTGACAGGGAGTGGCTCCACCTTC.

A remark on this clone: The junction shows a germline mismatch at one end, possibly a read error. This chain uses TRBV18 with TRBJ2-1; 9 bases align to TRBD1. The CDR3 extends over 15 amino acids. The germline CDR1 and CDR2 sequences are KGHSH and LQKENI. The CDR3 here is CASSPGVVLDRGGLF. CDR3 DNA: TGTGCCAGCTCACCAGGGGTCGTTCTCGACAGGGGGGGTCTCTTC. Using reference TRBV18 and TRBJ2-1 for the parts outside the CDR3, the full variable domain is NAGVMQNPRHLVRRRGQEARLRCSPMKGHSHVYWYRQLPEEGLKFMVYLQKENIIDESGMPKERFSAEFPKEGPSILRIQQVVRGDSAAYFCASSPGVVLDRGGLFGPGTRLTVL.

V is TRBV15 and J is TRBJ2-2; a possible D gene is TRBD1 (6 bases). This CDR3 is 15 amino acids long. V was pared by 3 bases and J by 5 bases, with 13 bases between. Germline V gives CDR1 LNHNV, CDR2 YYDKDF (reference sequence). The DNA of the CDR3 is TGTGCCACCAGCAGTCGACAGGTTTTGACCGGGGAGCTGTTTTTT. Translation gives CATSSRQVLTGELFF.

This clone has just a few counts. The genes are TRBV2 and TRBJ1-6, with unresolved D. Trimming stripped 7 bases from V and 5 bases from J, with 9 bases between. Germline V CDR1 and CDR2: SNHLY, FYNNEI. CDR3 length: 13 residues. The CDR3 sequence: CASMRADNSPLHF. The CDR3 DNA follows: TGTGCCAGCATGAGAGCGGATAATTCACCCCTCCACTTT.

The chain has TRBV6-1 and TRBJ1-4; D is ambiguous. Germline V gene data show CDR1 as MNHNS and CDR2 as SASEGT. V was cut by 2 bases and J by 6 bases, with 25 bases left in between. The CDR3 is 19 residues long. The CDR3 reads CASSESLRGQTFLDEKLFF. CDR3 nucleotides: TGTGCCAGCAGTGAATCTCTCAGAGGGCAGACGTTTCTGGATGAAAAACTGTTTTTT.

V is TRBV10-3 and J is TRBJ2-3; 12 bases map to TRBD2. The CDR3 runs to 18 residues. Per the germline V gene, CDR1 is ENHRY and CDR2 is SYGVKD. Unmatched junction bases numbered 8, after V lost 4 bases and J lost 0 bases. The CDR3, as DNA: TGTGCCATCAGTGTTTTGACTAGCGGGAGTCCAAGCACAGATACGCAGTATTTT. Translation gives CAISVLTSGSPSTDTQYF.

This CDR3 is CASSQQGEETQYF. CDR3 sequence (DNA): TGTGCCAGCAGTCAACAGGGTGAGGAGACCCAGTACTTC. The V and J genes are TRBV6-5 and TRBJ2-5; D possibly corresponds to TRBD1 (6 bases). The germline gives CDR1 MNHEY, CDR2 SVGAGI. This CDR3 has 13 amino acids. V lost 5 bases and J 5 bases, leaving 12 bases between the germline ends.

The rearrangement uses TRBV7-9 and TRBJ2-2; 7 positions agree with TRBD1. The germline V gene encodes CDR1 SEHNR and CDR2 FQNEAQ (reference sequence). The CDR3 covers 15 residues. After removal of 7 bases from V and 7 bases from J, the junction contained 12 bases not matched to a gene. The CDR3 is CASIHDRVKSGELFF. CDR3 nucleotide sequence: TGTGCCAGCATCCACGACAGGGTTAAGAGCGGGGAGCTGTTTTTT.

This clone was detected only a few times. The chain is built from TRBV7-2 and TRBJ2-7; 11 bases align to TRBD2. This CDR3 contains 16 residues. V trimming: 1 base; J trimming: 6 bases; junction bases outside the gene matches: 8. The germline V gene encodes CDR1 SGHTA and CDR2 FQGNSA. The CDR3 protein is CASSLDASGRYSEQYF. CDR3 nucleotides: TGTGCCAGCAGCTTAGATGCTAGCGGGAGGTACTCCGAGCAGTACTTC.